Listed here are 25 T cell receptor beta chains from one sample, sequenced in a study of CD8+ T cells in alopecia areata. Treatment reported: oral pan-JAK inhibitor, 5-10 mg twice daily. TCR sequencing used cDNA made by reverse transcription of extracted RNA. The repertoire was sequenced with immunoSEQ multiplex PCR; TCRdb's copy has only in-frame clones and lacks some. The top ten clones hold about 0.48% of a sample with 200,000 to 250,000 clones, around two fifths of them seen once. This specimen was CD4+ T cells sorted from blood, taken around week 30, from a patient treated with tofacitinib. These receptors originate from a human donor with alopecia areata.

The genes are TRBV30 and TRBJ2-2; D assignment may be TRBD1 or TRBD2 (6 bases each). The V end lost 1 base, the J end lost 1 base, and 10 bases lay between the germline ends. The CDR3 is made up of 15 amino acids. Germline V gene data show CDR1 as GTSNPN and CDR2 as SVGIG (reference sequence). CDR3 sequence: CAWSEGGWNTGELFF. In DNA, the CDR3 is TGTGCCTGGAGTGAGGGGGGCTGGAACACCGGGGAGCTGTTTTTT.

The chain links TRBV4-1 to TRBJ2-7, with D tentatively TRBD1 or TRBD2 (5 bases each). Germline V CDR1 and CDR2: MGHRA, YSYEKL. The ends were cut back, 3 bases at V and 7 bases at J, with 7 bases in the middle. CDR3 size: 11 residues. DNA for the CDR3: TGCGCCAGCAGCCAGAGGGGAGAGCAGTACTTC. Its translation: CASSQRGEQYF.

The chain has TRBV5-1 and TRBJ2-7; TRBD1 matches at 9 bases. CDR1 and CDR2 (germline): SGHRS, YFSETQ. J gave up 3 bases and V 3 bases, and 7 bases lay outside the gene matches. This CDR3 spans 15 amino acids. For the CDR3, the DNA is TGCGCCAGCAGCTCCCCCGGGACAGGGAACTACGAGCAGTACTTC. It codes for CASSSPGTGNYEQYF.

This sequence joins TRBV27 and TRBJ2-7; TRBD1 matches 10 bases. V lost 4 bases, J lost 4 bases, and 7 bases stayed unmatched. Germline V gene data show CDR1 as MNHEY and CDR2 as SMNVEV (reference sequence). This CDR3 is 15 amino acids long. The chain's CDR3 is CASSSWTGGTYEQYF. CDR3 DNA sequence: TGTGCCAGCAGTTCGTGGACAGGGGGGACGTACGAGCAGTACTTC.

This clone was detected a few times. The J gene is TRBJ2-3, the V gene TRBV5-1; D remains ambiguous. Germline CDR1 reads SGHRS; CDR2 reads YFSETQ. This CDR3 region has 16 residues. Trimming stripped 5 bases from V and 2 bases from J, with 18 bases between. The CDR3 DNA reads as TGCGCCAGCAGGGGCTTGGGGTCGGATAACACAGATACGCAGTATTTT. Protein sequence: CASRGLGSDNTDTQYF.

The chain recombines TRBV25-1 with TRBJ2-5; 14 nucleotides align to TRBD2. The CDR3 sequence is 15 residues long. From germline, CDR1 is MGHDK and CDR2 SYGVNS. The V and J ends lost 5 bases and 3 bases, in that order; junction bases with no gene match: 2. CDR3 region: CASSLTSGREETQYF. CDR3 sequence (DNA): TGTGCCAGCAGTTTGACTAGCGGGAGGGAAGAGACCCAGTACTTC.

This chain joins TRBV27 and TRBJ2-7, with a tentative D call TRBD1 (6 bases). Germline V CDR1 and CDR2: MNHEY, SMNVEV (reference sequence). The CDR3 has 17 amino acids. Trimming left V 2 bases short and J 2 bases short, with 19 bases between. CDR3 nucleotide sequence: TGTGCCAGCAGTTTAGTTCCCCCCCAGGGGACAACCTACGAGCAGTACTTC. Encoded protein: CASSLVPPQGTTYEQYF.

This clone has just a few counts. The CDR3 bases are TGTGCCAGCAGCTTAGAGGTTGGAGCGGGCAACACCGGGGAGCTGTTTTTT. This sequence encodes CASSLEVGAGNTGELFF. The chain links TRBV11-2 to TRBJ2-2; D is perhaps TRBD2 (6 bases). Germline CDR1 and CDR2: SGHAT and FQNNGV. The ends were cut back, 0 bases at V and 2 bases at J, with 13 bases in the middle. The length of the CDR3 is 17 residues.

This clone was seen a handful of times. The rearrangement uses TRBV27 and TRBJ1-1; 8 bases are shared with TRBD1. This CDR3 has 17 amino acids. The trim removed 2 bases at V and 0 bases at J, leaving 8 bases unmatched. From germline, CDR1 is MNHEY and CDR2 SMNVEV (reference sequence). CDR3 loop: CASSLRARGPVNTEAFF. The CDR3 DNA is TGTGCCAGCAGTTTACGGGCCAGGGGGCCAGTGAACACTGAAGCTTTCTTT.

This clone has just a few counts. The chain has TRBV4-1 and TRBJ2-7, with 9 bases that match TRBD1. Trimming took 1 base from V and 4 from J; bases not matched to a gene: 8. Germline V gene data show CDR1 as MGHRA and CDR2 as YSYEKL. The CDR3 has 16 amino acids. The CDR3 DNA follows: TGCGCCAGCAGCCAAGTTGGACAGGGGTACAGATACGAGCAGTACTTC. It encodes CASSQVGQGYRYEQYF.

This CDR3 reads CASSSPDSNQPQHF. In nucleotides, the CDR3 is TGTGCCAGCAGCTCCCCCGACAGTAATCAGCCCCAGCATTTT. The chain recombines TRBV7-9 with TRBJ1-5; a weak D match, TRBD1 (5 bases). This CDR3 is 14 amino acids long. Trimming took off 4 bases at V and 4 bases at J, with 11 bases between the two ends. Per the germline V gene, CDR1 is SEHNR and CDR2 is FQNEAQ (reference sequence).

The chain combines TRBV9 with TRBJ1-2, with TRBD1 matching over 8 bases. In germline, CDR1 is SGDLS, CDR2 YYNGEE. This CDR3 contains 15 residues. Unmatched junction bases numbered 7, after V lost 4 bases and J lost 2 bases. CDR3 DNA: TGTGCCAGCAGCCCCCAGGACAGGGTGAACTATGGCTACACCTTC. This codes for CASSPQDRVNYGYTF. Full variable domain (rest looked up from reference TRBV9 and TRBJ1-2): DSGVTQTPKHLITATGQRVTLRCSPRSGDLSVYWYQQSLDQGLQFLIQYYNGEERAKGNILERFSAQQFPDLHSELNLSSLELGDSALYFCASSPQDRVNYGYTFGSGTRLTVV.

The table lists this clone with a few counts. The chain uses TRBV5-1 and TRBJ2-3; 9 nucleotides align to TRBD2. The V gene end was trimmed by 0 bases and the J gene end by 5 bases; junction bases not matched to a gene: 10. The CDR3 is 17 amino acids. The V gene's germline CDR1 is SGHRS and CDR2 YFSETQ. The CDR3 reads CASSLDRGGDSGDTQYF. DNA for the CDR3: TGCGCCAGCAGCTTGGATCGCGGGGGGGACTCCGGAGATACGCAGTATTTT.

The J gene is TRBJ2-7, the V gene TRBV6-5; 7 nucleotides agree with TRBD1. Germline CDR1 reads MNHEY; CDR2 reads SVGAGI. With V trimmed by 2 bases and J by 3 bases, 7 bases remained unmatched. There are 15 residues in the CDR3. This CDR3 reads CASSYGLGQNYEQYF. The DNA for the CDR3 is TGTGCCAGCAGTTACGGACTGGGACAGAACTACGAGCAGTACTTC.

V and J are TRBV7-2 and TRBJ1-2, with unresolved D. This CDR3 is built from 13 residues. Looked up from germline, CDR1 is SGHTA and CDR2 is FQGNSA. V was cut by 2 bases and J by 3 bases, with 7 bases left in between. The CDR3 DNA reads as TGTGCCAGCAGCTTATACCAGGACTATGGCTACACCTTC. This sequence encodes CASSLYQDYGYTF.

The chain employs TRBV29-1 and TRBJ1-2, with 7 bases identical to TRBD1. Per the germline V gene, CDR1 is SQVTM and CDR2 is ANQGSEA. V trimming: 7 bases; J trimming: 2 bases; junction bases outside the gene matches: 7. This CDR3 region has 13 residues. CDR3 coding DNA: TGCAGCGCGACCCCGGGACAGAACTATGGCTACACCTTC. It is translated as CSATPGQNYGYTF.

In its sample, this clone was seen a few times. The chain has TRBV18 and TRBJ2-1; 7 nucleotides match TRBD1. With 2 bases clipped from V and 1 base from J, the junction kept 8 bases outside the gene matches. Germline-derived CDR1 and CDR2 are KGHSH and LQKENI. The CDR3 has 17 amino acids. The CDR3 DNA reads as TGTGCCAGCTCACCAAGTTCAACAGGGGCGTCCTACAATGAGCAGTTCTTC. It translates to CASSPSSTGASYNEQFF.

The chain carries TRBV7-9 and TRBJ2-3; D might be TRBD2 (5 bases). The CDR3 consists of 15 residues. The ends were cut back, 3 bases at V and 0 bases at J, with 10 bases in the middle. Looked up from germline, CDR1 is SEHNR and CDR2 is FQNEAQ (reference sequence). In nucleotides, the CDR3 is TGTGCCAGCAGCTTTAGCGCCTCTAGCACAGATACGCAGTATTTT. This encodes CASSFSASSTDTQYF.

The chain couples TRBV7-8 to TRBJ1-5; D is perhaps TRBD1 (6 bases). This CDR3 is 18 amino acids long. V lost 7 bases, J lost 1 base, and 23 bases lay in between. CDR1 SGHVS and CDR2 FQNEAQ come from the germline V gene. The CDR3 spells CASTQLGVGTRSNQPQHF. The CDR3 DNA follows: TGTGCCAGCACCCAACTTGGGGTCGGGACAAGGAGCAATCAGCCCCAGCATTTT.

V usage is TRBV30 and J usage is TRBJ2-5; D gene unclear. This CDR3 is 13 amino acids long. Between the trimmed V and J ends, which lost 0 bases and 0 bases, there was a span of 5 bases. Per the germline V gene, CDR1 is GTSNPN and CDR2 is SVGIG (reference sequence). CDR3 in DNA: TGTGCCTGGAGTGTGTCAGACCAAGAGACCCAGTACTTC. Its protein is CAWSVSDQETQYF.

This clone was seen only a few times. V gene TRBV18 combines with J gene TRBJ2-1; D remains unclear. The germline V and J ends were trimmed by 3 bases and 9 bases, with 9 bases remaining between them. Germline CDR1 is KGHSH and CDR2 is LQKENI. This CDR3 region has 12 residues. CDR3 DNA: TGTGCCAGCTCACCCCATAGTACTGAGCAGTTCTTC. Translating it yields CASSPHSTEQFF.

This chain uses TRBV4-1 with TRBJ2-1, with TRBD2 matching 9 bases. CDR3 length: 16 residues. J gave up 7 bases and V 2 bases, and 9 bases lay outside the gene matches. CDR1 and CDR2 from the germline V gene are MGHRA and YSYEKL. The CDR3 nucleotides read TGCGCCAGCAGCCAACCTTTAGCGGGAGTGAGAAATGAGCAGTTCTTC. This encodes CASSQPLAGVRNEQFF.

This clone occurred a few times. V and J are TRBV5-1 and TRBJ2-1, with no clear D. The germline V gene has CDR1 SGHRS and CDR2 YFSETQ. Deletions cut 4 bases from V and 0 bases from J, with 14 bases between. The length of the CDR3 is 16 residues. CDR3 amino acids: CASSQDPSSSYNEQFF. Written as DNA, the CDR3 is TGCGCCAGCAGCCAGGACCCTTCGAGCTCCTACAATGAGCAGTTCTTC.

V and J are TRBV30 and TRBJ2-5; D remains unclear. The V end lost 1 base, the J end lost 3 bases, and 3 bases lay between the germline ends. Germline values: CDR1 GTSNPN, CDR2 SVGIG (reference sequence). The CDR3 is 11 residues long. DNA of the CDR3: TGTGCCTGGAGTGGGAAAGAGACCCAGTACTTC. Translation gives CAWSGKETQYF.

This chain uses TRBV7-7 with TRBJ2-3, with D unresolved. The CDR3 consists of 16 residues. Deletions cut 0 bases from V and 1 base from J, with 11 bases between. CDR1 is SSHAT and CDR2 is FNYEAQ in the germline V gene (reference sequence). The CDR3 is CASSLAPSGGTDTQYF. The CDR3 DNA reads TGTGCCAGCAGCTTAGCACCCTCAGGAGGCACAGATACGCAGTATTTT.